One and the same sample provided the 28 T cell receptor beta chains below, sequenced in a study of shared clonotypes between healthy human individuals. TCRdb keeps only in-frame clones here, not all; method: immunoSEQ multiplex PCR. The repertoire has about 1.5 million clones, roughly 96% of them found once; the top ten carry 1.2%. Source material: naive CD4+ T cells sorted from blood. Stated subset: CD45RA+ positively selected. Source of these receptors: a man younger than 40 in good health.

V is TRBV28 and J is TRBJ2-1, with 9 bases matching TRBD2. The germline gives CDR1 MDHEN, CDR2 SYDVKM. CDR3 length: 16 residues. The ends lost 1 base at V and 8 bases at J; junction bases unmatched: 9. The CDR3 sequence: CASSLFAGGQVYEQFF. In DNA, the CDR3 is TGTGCCAGCAGTTTATTTGCGGGAGGGCAAGTCTATGAGCAGTTCTTC.

The table lists this clone with a count of one. The rearrangement links TRBV5-1 to TRBJ2-7; D not certain. The ends were cut back, 5 bases at V and 1 base at J, with 10 bases in the middle. The CDR3 length is 13 residues. Germline V CDR1 and CDR2: SGHRS, YFSETQ. DNA for the CDR3: TGCGCCAGCAGGACTGGAACTTCCTACGAGCAGTACTTC. This codes for CASRTGTSYEQYF.

V is TRBV2 and J is TRBJ2-3, with TRBD2 as a possible D gene (5 bases). The V gene's germline CDR1 is SNHLY and CDR2 FYNNEI. V gave up 6 bases and J gave up 2 bases, with 15 bases separating them. The CDR3 contains 15 residues. The CDR3 nucleotides are TGTGCCAGCAGGCCCTTGAGCGGTCCCACAGATACGCAGTATTTT. Translating gives CASRPLSGPTDTQYF.

This chain joins TRBV25-1 and TRBJ2-1; 8 bases match TRBD2. The ends lost 2 bases at V and 8 bases at J; junction bases unmatched: 2. This CDR3 has 13 amino acids. CDR1 is MGHDK, CDR2 SYGVNS, per germline. The CDR3 nucleotides are TGTGCCAGCAGTGAAGGGACTAGGTATGAGCAGTTCTTC. Translated, it gives CASSEGTRYEQFF.

This clone was detected only once. This chain connects TRBV6-1 to TRBJ2-1; D is uncertain. The V and J ends lost 6 bases and 3 bases respectively, with 9 bases between them. CDR1 is MNHNS, CDR2 SASEGT, per germline. This CDR3 spans 13 amino acids. The CDR3 reads CASSAELYNEQFF. The CDR3 region has the DNA TGTGCCAGCAGCGCAGAGCTCTACAATGAGCAGTTCTTC.

The V call is TRBV15, the J call TRBJ2-1; D gene unclear. The CDR3 is 11 residues long. From germline, CDR1 is LNHNV and CDR2 YYDKDF (reference sequence). Trimming left V 3 bases short and J 7 bases short, with 4 bases between. The CDR3 coding sequence is TGTGCCACCAGCAGGAAGAATGAGCAGTTCTTC. Translating gives CATSRKNEQFF. Looking up the rest from reference TRBV15 and TRBJ2-1 gives the full variable domain: DAMVIQNPRYQVTQFGKPVTLSCSQTLNHNVMYWYQQKSSQAPKLLFHYYDKDFNNEADTPDNFQSRRPNTSFCFLDIRSPGLGDTAMYLCATSRKNEQFFGPGTRLTVL.

The genes are TRBV5-1 and TRBJ1-1, with unresolved D. V gave up 0 bases and J gave up 5 bases, with 11 bases separating them. Per germline, CDR1 SGHRS and CDR2 YFSETQ. CDR3 length equals 14 residues. The CDR3 loop reads CASSLGGIQTEAFF. The CDR3, as DNA: TGCGCCAGCAGCTTGGGAGGGATCCAGACTGAAGCTTTCTTT.

This chain's CDR3 is CASRYEDRGGGYTF. CDR3 bases: TGTGCCAGCAGATACGAGGACAGGGGCGGTGGCTACACCTTC. The gene calls are TRBV28 and TRBJ1-2, with 9 bases matching TRBD1. The trim removed 6 bases at V and 7 bases at J, leaving 9 bases unmatched. This CDR3 contains 14 residues. CDR1 MDHEN and CDR2 SYDVKM come from the germline V gene.

V and J are TRBV5-4 and TRBJ2-3; the D gene is possibly TRBD1 (5 bases). This CDR3 is 17 amino acids long. Germline V lookup: CDR1 SGHNT, CDR2 YYREEE (reference sequence). Deletions cut 1 base from V and 3 bases from J, with 18 bases between. The CDR3 DNA follows: TGTGCCAGCAGCTTGTTTCTGTTCCAGGGAAGGACAGATACGCAGTATTTT. Protein: CASSLFLFQGRTDTQYF. Complete variable domain (other parts from reference TRBV5-4 and TRBJ2-3): ETGVTQSPTHLIKTRGQQVTLRCSSQSGHNTVSWYQQALGQGPQFIFQYYREEENGRGNFPPRFSGLQFPNYSSELNVNALELDDSALYLCASSLFLFQGRTDTQYFGPGTRLTVL.

The chain combines TRBV10-3 with TRBJ1-4; D may be TRBD1 (5 bases). V was shortened by 6 bases and J by 3 bases, with 11 bases between the two germline ends. In germline, CDR1 is ENHRY, CDR2 SYGVKD. The CDR3 consists of 14 residues. The CDR3 nucleotides read TGTGCCATCAGCGGGACGGACTCTAATGAAAAACTGTTTTTT. Translating gives CAISGTDSNEKLFF.

V usage is TRBV30 and J usage is TRBJ1-2; TRBD1 might be the D (6 bases). V shed 3 bases and J shed 10 bases, with 15 bases lying between them. This CDR3 is built from 12 residues. Germline CDR1 is GTSNPN and CDR2 is SVGIG (reference sequence). This CDR3 is CAWSQGPEYYTF. CDR3 DNA: TGTGCCTGGAGCCAGGGGCCCGAGTACTACACCTTC.

CDR3 sequence (DNA): TGTGCCAGTAGTTCCAGGACAGGGGGCACTGAGCAGTTCTTC. It encodes CASSSRTGGTEQFF. The chain couples TRBV19 to TRBJ2-1, with 11 positions matching TRBD1. The CDR3 is 14 amino acids. Germline values: CDR1 LNHDA, CDR2 SQIVND (reference sequence). Trimming removed 5 bases from V and 9 bases from J; junction bases left unmatched: 6.

The chain joins TRBV6-1 to TRBJ1-4; D ambiguous. V was clipped by 6 bases and J by 0 bases, with 11 bases between them. The CDR3 spans 15 residues. The germline gives CDR1 MNHNS, CDR2 SASEGT. The CDR3 is CASREPQATNEKLFF. As DNA, the CDR3 is TGTGCCAGCAGAGAGCCTCAGGCAACTAATGAAAAACTGTTTTTT.

A note on this clone: The same CDR3 arises from other DNA sequences in this sample as well. The chain recombines TRBV18 with TRBJ2-7, with a weak D call TRBD1 (6 bases). CDR1 and CDR2 from the germline V gene are KGHSH and LQKENI. The V end lost 1 base, the J end lost 2 bases, and 9 bases lay between the germline ends. This CDR3 contains 14 residues. The CDR3 spells CASSPRTGTYEQYF. CDR3 nucleotide sequence: TGTGCCAGCTCACCACGCACAGGGACCTACGAGCAGTACTTC.

The V call is TRBV14, the J call TRBJ2-1, with 15 positions matching TRBD2. Trimming cost V 4 bases and J 7 bases; bases outside gene matches: 11. The CDR3 covers 18 residues. Germline V lookup: CDR1 SGHDN, CDR2 FVKESK. CDR3 nucleotide sequence: TGTGCCAGCAGCCTTGGACTAGCGGGAGGGAGTTTGAAGAATGAGCAGTTCTTC. Encoded protein: CASSLGLAGGSLKNEQFF.

The rearrangement joins TRBV5-4 to TRBJ2-3; the D call may be TRBD1 or TRBD2 (5 bases each). Trimming pared 7 bases from V and 1 base from J, leaving 10 bases between. This CDR3 comprises 13 residues. Germline V gene data show CDR1 as SGHNT and CDR2 as YYREEE (reference sequence). CDR3 DNA: TGTGCCAGCGAGGGGACCGGCACAGATACGCAGTATTTT. Its translation: CASEGTGTDTQYF.

The chain uses TRBV28 and TRBJ2-1; either TRBD1 or TRBD2 may supply D (5 bases each). Germline V gives CDR1 MDHEN, CDR2 SYDVKM. Trimming took off 8 bases at V and 7 bases at J, with 15 bases between the two ends. The CDR3 totals 13 residues. This CDR3 reads CASEGPPRNEQFF. The DNA for the CDR3 is TGTGCCAGCGAGGGACCCCCGAGGAATGAGCAGTTCTTC.

This clone was detected a few times. The sample carries other DNA sequences with the same CDR3. The chain carries TRBV18 and TRBJ2-5, with D unclear. CDR3 size: 12 residues. Germline CDR1 reads KGHSH; CDR2 reads LQKENI. Trimming cost V 6 bases and J 2 bases, with 7 bases left between them. The CDR3 nucleotides are TGTGCCAGCTCTCCGTATCAAGAGACCCAGTACTTC. Protein: CASSPYQETQYF. Complete variable domain (other parts from reference TRBV18 and TRBJ2-5): NAGVMQNPRHLVRRRGQEARLRCSPMKGHSHVYWYRQLPEEGLKFMVYLQKENIIDESGMPKERFSAEFPKEGPSILRIQQVVRGDSAAYFCASSPYQETQYFGPGTRLLVL.

The chain uses TRBV9 and TRBJ2-5, with TRBD2 identical over 8 bases. Looked up from germline, CDR1 is SGDLS and CDR2 is YYNGEE. Trimming took 0 bases from V and 8 from J; bases not matched to a gene: 9. CDR3 length: 15 amino acids. The CDR3 DNA is TGTGCCAGCAGCGTAGAGTTAAGCGGGAGTTATACCCAGTACTTC. Its protein product is CASSVELSGSYTQYF.

The V gene is TRBV6-6, the J gene TRBJ2-7; TRBD2 matches at 10 bases. Germline assignment: CDR1 MNHNY and CDR2 SVGAGI (reference sequence). This CDR3 region has 15 residues. The junction had 12 bases not matched to a gene; V was cut back by 6 bases and J by 7 bases. The CDR3 DNA is TGTGCCAGCAGCCAGATAGGGACTAGCGAAGCGGAGCAGTACTTC. Translating gives CASSQIGTSEAEQYF.

The chain is built from TRBV7-2 and TRBJ1-2; D is unresolved. CDR3 length: 15 residues. Trimming pared 5 bases from V and 3 bases from J, leaving 16 bases between. CDR1 and CDR2 from the germline V gene are SGHTA and FQGNSA. The DNA of the CDR3 is TGTGCCAGCAGCCCCTTCCGGGTTGGGGACTATGGCTACACCTTC. It codes for CASSPFRVGDYGYTF. Supplemented by reference TRBV7-2 and TRBJ1-2, the full variable domain reads GAGVSQSPSNKVTEKGKDVELRCDPISGHTALYWYRQSLGQGLEFLIYFQGNSAPDKSGLPSDRFSAERTGGSVSTLTIQRTQQEDSAVYLCASSPFRVGDYGYTFGSGTRLTVV.

J is TRBJ1-1 and V is TRBV14, with TRBD1 matching 7 bases. CDR1 and CDR2 from the germline V gene are SGHDN and FVKESK. The CDR3 loop spans 14 amino acids. Trimming at V came to 4 bases and at J to 10 bases, leaving 12 bases not matched to a gene. CDR3 amino acids: CASSLQAEGAGAFF. In DNA form, the CDR3 reads TGTGCCAGCAGCCTACAGGCGGAGGGGGCAGGAGCTTTCTTT. The full variable domain, rest sourced from reference TRBV14 and TRBJ1-1, is EAGVTQFPSHSVIEKGQTVTLRCDPISGHDNLYWYRRVMGKEIKFLLHFVKESKQDESGMPNNRFLAERTGGTYSTLKVQPAELEDSGVYFCASSLQAEGAGAFFGQGTRLTVV.

This clone was counted once. The gene calls are TRBV15 and TRBJ2-7; 11 positions match TRBD2. V was clipped by 3 bases and J by 0 bases; unmatched bases: 10. CDR3 length equals 18 residues. Germline lookup yields CDR1 LNHNV and CDR2 YYDKDF (reference sequence). The CDR3 region has the DNA TGTGCCACCAGCAGGAGGGTTTTTGGACTAGCGGGCTCCTACGAGCAGTACTTC. Translated: CATSRRVFGLAGSYEQYF.

This clone was seen only once. The rearrangement uses TRBV19 and TRBJ2-1; D gene ambiguous. V was trimmed by 3 bases and J by 5 bases, leaving 11 bases between them. Germline assignment: CDR1 LNHDA and CDR2 SQIVND (reference sequence). The CDR3 runs to 14 residues. CDR3 bases: TGTGCCAGTAGTATTCGGAGAGTCCACAATGAGCAGTTCTTC. Its translation is CASSIRRVHNEQFF.

This chain connects TRBV4-1 to TRBJ2-4; TRBD1 matches 9 bases. The CDR3 sequence is 16 residues long. The J segment lost 1 base and the V segment lost 4 bases, leaving 5 bases of the junction unmatched. The germline V gene has CDR1 MGHRA and CDR2 YSYEKL. CDR3 in DNA: TGCGCCAGCAGCCTAGGACAGGGGTCTGCCAAAAACATTCAGTACTTC. The encoded protein is CASSLGQGSAKNIQYF.

CDR3 sequence (DNA): TGTGCCAGCAGCTTAGCCCCCCCATTGGCGAGGGTTTCATACGAGCAGTACTTC. This encodes CASSLAPPLARVSYEQYF. The chain has TRBV11-1 and TRBJ2-7, with a tentative D call TRBD2 (5 bases). In germline, CDR1 is SGHAT, CDR2 FQDESV (reference sequence). Trimming pared 0 bases from V and 4 bases from J, leaving 22 bases between. This CDR3 region has 18 residues.

The chain has TRBV10-1 and TRBJ2-2; no definite D call. This CDR3 is 15 amino acids long. Per the germline V gene, CDR1 is WNHNN and CDR2 is SYGVQD (reference sequence). V lost 3 bases to trimming and J lost 4 bases, with 12 bases between them. The CDR3 bases are TGCGCCAGCAGTGACTGGCCATCTGCCACCGGGGAGCTGTTTTTT. Its protein is CASSDWPSATGELFF.

The chain links TRBV15 to TRBJ2-7; D ambiguous. Trimming took off 4 bases at V and 3 bases at J, with 10 bases between the two ends. This CDR3 contains 13 residues. The V gene's germline CDR1 is LNHNV and CDR2 YYDKDF (reference sequence). DNA for the CDR3: TGTGCCACCAGCATGACGGATTACTACGAGCAGTACTTC. Translation: CATSMTDYYEQYF.